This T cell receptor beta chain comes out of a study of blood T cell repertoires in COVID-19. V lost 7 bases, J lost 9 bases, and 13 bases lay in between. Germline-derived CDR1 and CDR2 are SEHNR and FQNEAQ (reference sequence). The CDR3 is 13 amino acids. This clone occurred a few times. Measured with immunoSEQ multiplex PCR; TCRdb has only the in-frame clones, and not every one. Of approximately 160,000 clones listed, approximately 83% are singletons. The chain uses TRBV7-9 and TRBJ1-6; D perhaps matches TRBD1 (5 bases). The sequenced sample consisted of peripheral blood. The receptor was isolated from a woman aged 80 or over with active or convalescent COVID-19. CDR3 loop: CASTRGDASPLHF. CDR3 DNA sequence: TGTGCCAGCACCCGGGGGGACGCTTCACCCCTCCACTTT.